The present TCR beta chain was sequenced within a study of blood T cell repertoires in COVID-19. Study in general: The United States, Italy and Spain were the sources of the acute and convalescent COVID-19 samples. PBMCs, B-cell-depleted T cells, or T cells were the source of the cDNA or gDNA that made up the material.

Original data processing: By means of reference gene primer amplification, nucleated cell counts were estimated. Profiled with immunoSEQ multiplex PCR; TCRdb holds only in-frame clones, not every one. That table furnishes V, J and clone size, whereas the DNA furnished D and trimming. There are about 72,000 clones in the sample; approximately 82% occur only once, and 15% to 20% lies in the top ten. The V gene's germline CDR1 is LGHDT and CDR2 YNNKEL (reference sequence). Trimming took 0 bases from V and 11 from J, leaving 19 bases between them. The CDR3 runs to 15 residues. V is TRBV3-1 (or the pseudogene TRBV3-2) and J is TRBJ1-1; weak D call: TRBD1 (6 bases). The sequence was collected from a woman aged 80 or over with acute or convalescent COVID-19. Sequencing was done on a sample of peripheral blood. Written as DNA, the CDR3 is TGTGCCAGCAGCCAAGAACCCACAGGGATGGGTAAGGCTTTCTTT. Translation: CASSQEPTGMGKAFF.